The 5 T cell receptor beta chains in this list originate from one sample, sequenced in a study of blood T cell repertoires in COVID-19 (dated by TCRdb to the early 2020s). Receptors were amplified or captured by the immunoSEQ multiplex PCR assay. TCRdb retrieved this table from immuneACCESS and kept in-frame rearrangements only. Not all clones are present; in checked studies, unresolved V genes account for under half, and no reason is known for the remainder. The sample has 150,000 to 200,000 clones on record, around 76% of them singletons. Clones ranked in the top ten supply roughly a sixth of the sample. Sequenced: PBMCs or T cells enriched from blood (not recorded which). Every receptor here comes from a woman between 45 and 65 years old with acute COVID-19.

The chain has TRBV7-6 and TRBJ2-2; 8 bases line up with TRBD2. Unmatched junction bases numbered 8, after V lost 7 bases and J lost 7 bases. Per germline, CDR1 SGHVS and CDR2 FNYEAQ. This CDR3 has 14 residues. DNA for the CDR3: TGTGCCAGCACACGCGCGGGGGGCGTCGGGGAGCTGTTTTTT. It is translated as CASTRAGGVGELFF.

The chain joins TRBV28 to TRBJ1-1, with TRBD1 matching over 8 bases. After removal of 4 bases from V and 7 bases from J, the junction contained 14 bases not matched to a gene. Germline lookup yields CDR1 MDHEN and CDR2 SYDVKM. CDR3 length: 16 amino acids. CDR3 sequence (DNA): TGTGCCAGCAGTTCCCCCGGGACAGGAGGGACAGTTGAAGCTTTCTTT. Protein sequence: CASSSPGTGGTVEAFF. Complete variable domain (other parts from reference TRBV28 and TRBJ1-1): DVKVTQSSRYLVKRTGEKVFLECVQDMDHENMFWYRQDPGLGLRLIYFSYDVKMKEKGDIPEGYSVSREKKERFSLILESASTNQTSMYLCASSSPGTGGTVEAFFGQGTRLTVV.

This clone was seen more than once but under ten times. The CDR3 sequence: CASSLGTSSHEQYV. The CDR3 bases are TGTGCCAGCAGCTTGGGGACTAGTTCGCACGAGCAGTACGTC. The rearrangement links TRBV5-8 to TRBJ2-7; 7 positions agree with TRBD2. The germline CDR1 and CDR2 sequences are SGHTS and YDEGEE. The CDR3 runs to 14 residues. V was pared by 0 bases and J by 5 bases, with 5 bases of the junction left unmatched.

The CDR3 here is CASSSDFYLAFF. The CDR3 DNA sequence: TGCGCCAGCAGCTCTGATTTCTACCTAGCTTTCTTT. The J gene is TRBJ1-1, the V gene TRBV5-1; D is undetermined. The CDR3 totals 12 residues. V lost 3 bases and J 10 bases, leaving 13 bases between the germline ends. Germline loops: CDR1 SGHRS, CDR2 YFSETQ. Complete variable domain (other parts from reference TRBV5-1 and TRBJ1-1): KAGVTQTPRYLIKTRGQQVTLSCSPISGHRSVSWYQQTPGQGLQFLFEYFSETQRNKGNFPGRFSGRQFSNSRSEMNVSTLELGDSALYLCASSSDFYLAFFGQGTRLTVV.

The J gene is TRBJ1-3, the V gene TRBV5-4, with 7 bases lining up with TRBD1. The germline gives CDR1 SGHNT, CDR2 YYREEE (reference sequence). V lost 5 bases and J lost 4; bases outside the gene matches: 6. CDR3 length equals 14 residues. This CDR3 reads CASSTRGQGNTIYF. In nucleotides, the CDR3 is TGTGCCAGCAGTACTAGGGGGCAAGGAAACACCATATATTTT. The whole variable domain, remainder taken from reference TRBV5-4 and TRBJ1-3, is ETGVTQSPTHLIKTRGQQVTLRCSSQSGHNTVSWYQQALGQGPQFIFQYYREEENGRGNFPPRFSGLQFPNYSSELNVNALELDDSALYLCASSTRGQGNTIYFGEGSWLTVV.